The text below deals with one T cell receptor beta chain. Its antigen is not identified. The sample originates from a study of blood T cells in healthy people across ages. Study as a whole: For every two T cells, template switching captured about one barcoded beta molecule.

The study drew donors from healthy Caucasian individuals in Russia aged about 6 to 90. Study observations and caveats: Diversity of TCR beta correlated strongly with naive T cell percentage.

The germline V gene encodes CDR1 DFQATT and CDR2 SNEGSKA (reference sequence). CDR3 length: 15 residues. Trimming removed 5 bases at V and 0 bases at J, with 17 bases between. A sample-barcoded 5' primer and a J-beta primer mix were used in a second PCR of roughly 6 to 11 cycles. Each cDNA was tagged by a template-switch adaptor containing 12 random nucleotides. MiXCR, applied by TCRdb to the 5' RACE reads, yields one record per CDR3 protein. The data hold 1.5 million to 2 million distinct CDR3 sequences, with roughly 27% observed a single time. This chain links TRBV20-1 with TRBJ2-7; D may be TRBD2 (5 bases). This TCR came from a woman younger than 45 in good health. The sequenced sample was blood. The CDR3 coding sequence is TGCAGTGCTGTAAGCGGAAAGCAGAGCTCCTACGAGCAGTACTTC. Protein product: CSAVSGKQSSYEQYF.